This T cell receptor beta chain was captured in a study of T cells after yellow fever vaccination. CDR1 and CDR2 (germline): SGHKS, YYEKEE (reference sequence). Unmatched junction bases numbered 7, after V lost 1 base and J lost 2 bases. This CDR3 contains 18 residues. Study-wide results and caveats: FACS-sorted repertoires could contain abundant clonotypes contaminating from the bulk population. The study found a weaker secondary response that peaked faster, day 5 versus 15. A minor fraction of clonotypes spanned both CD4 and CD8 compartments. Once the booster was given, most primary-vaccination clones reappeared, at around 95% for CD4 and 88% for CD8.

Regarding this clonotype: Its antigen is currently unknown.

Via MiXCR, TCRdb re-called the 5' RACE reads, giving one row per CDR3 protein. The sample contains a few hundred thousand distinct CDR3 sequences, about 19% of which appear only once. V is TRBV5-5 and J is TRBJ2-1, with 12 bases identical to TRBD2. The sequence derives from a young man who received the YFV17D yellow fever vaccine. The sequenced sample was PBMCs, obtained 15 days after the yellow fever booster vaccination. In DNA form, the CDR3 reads TGTGCCAGCAGCTTGCAATCTAGCGGGAGGGCCACCTACAATGAGCAGTTCTTC. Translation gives CASSLQSSGRATYNEQFF.